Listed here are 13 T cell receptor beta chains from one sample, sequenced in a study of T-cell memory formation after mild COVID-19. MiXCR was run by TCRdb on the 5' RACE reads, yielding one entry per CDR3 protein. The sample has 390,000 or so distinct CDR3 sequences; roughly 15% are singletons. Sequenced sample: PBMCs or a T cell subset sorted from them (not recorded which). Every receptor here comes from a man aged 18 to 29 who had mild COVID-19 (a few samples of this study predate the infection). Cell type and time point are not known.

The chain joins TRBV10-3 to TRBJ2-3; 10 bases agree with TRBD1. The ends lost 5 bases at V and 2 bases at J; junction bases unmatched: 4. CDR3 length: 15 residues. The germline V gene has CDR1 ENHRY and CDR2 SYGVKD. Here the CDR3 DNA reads TGTGCCATCAGTAGACAGGGGGCGAACACAGATACGCAGTATTTT. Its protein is CAISRQGANTDTQYF.

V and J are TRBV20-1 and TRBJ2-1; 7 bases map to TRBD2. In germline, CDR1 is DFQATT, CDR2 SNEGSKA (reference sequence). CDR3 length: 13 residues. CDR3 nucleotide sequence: TGCAGGCCTATCGAGCGGGGATACAATGAGCAGTTCTTC. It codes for CRPIERGYNEQFF.

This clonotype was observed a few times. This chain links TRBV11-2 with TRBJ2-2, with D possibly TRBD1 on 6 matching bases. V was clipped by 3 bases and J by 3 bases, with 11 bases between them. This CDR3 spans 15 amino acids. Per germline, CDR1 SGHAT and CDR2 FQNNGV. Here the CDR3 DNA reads TGTGCCAGCAGCTTGAACAGGGCGTACACCGGGGAGCTGTTTTTT. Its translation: CASSLNRAYTGELFF.

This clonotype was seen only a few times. CDR3 nucleotide sequence: TGCAGTGCTTCGGGAAGGCGGGGGGGCCGCACAGATACGCAGTATTTT. It yields the protein CSASGRRGGRTDTQYF. The rearrangement uses TRBV20-1 and TRBJ2-3; TRBD2 matches 9 bases. From germline, CDR1 is DFQATT and CDR2 SNEGSKA (reference sequence). The CDR3 runs to 16 residues. After removal of 5 bases from V and 1 base from J, the junction contained 10 bases not matched to a gene.

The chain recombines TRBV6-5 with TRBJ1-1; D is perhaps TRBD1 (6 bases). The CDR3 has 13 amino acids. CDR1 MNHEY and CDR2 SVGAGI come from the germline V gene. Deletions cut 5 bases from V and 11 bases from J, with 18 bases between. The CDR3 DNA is TGTGCCAGCAGTGGAAACCTACAGGGACGGGCTTTCTTT. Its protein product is CASSGNLQGRAFF.

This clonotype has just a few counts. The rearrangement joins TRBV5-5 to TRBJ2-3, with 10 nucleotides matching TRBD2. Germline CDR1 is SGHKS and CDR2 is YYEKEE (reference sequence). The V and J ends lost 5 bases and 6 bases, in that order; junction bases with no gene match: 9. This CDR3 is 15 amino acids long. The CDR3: CASSSPSGGRDTQYF. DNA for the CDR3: TGTGCCAGCAGTTCACCTAGCGGGGGTAGGGATACGCAGTATTTT.

The CDR3 bases are TGTGCCAGCAGCTCAGGGGGGTCCATGAACACTGAAGCTTTCTTT. Translation gives CASSSGGSMNTEAFF. The chain is built from TRBV7-3 and TRBJ1-1; 7 bases align to TRBD1. Germline lookup yields CDR1 SGHTA and CDR2 FQGTGA. This CDR3 is 15 amino acids long. V was clipped by 4 bases and J by 0 bases; unmatched bases: 5.

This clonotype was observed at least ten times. CDR3: CASSLETGLPYEQYF. The CDR3 DNA is TGCGCCAGCAGCTTGGAAACAGGGCTTCCCTACGAGCAGTACTTC. The chain uses TRBV5-1 and TRBJ2-7; maybe TRBD1 (6 bases). V was trimmed by 0 bases and J by 2 bases, leaving 12 bases between them. This CDR3 comprises 15 residues. Germline CDR1 reads SGHRS; CDR2 reads YFSETQ.

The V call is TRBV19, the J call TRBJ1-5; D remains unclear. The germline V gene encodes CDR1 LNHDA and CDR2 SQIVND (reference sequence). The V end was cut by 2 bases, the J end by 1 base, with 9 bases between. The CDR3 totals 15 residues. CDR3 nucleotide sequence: TGTGCCAGTAGTATATTGGGATCCAGCAATCAGCCCCAGCATTTT. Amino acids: CASSILGSSNQPQHF.

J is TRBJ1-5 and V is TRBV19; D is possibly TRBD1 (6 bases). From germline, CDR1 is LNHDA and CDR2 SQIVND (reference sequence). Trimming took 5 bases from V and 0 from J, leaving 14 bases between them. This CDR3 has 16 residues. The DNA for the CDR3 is TGTGCCAGTAGTTTCTTGACAGGACCTAGCAATCAGCCCCAGCATTTT. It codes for CASSFLTGPSNQPQHF. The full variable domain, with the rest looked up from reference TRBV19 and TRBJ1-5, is DGGITQSPKYLFRKEGQNVTLSCEQNLNHDAMYWYRQDPGQGLRLIYYSQIVNDFQKGDIAEGYSVSREKKESFPLTVTSAQKNPTAFYLCASSFLTGPSNQPQHFGDGTRLSIL.

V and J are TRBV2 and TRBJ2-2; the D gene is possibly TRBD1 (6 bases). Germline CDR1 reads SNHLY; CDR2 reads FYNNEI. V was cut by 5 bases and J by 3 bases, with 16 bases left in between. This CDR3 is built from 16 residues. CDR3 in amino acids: CASSTNPQGYTGELFF. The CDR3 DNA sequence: TGTGCCAGCAGTACGAACCCACAGGGATACACCGGGGAGCTGTTTTTT.

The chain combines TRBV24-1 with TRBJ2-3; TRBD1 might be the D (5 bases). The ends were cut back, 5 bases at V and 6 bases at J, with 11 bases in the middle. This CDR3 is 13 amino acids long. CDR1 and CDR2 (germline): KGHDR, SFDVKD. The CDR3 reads CATSARVGDTQYF. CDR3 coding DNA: TGTGCCACCAGTGCCAGGGTGGGCGATACGCAGTATTTT.

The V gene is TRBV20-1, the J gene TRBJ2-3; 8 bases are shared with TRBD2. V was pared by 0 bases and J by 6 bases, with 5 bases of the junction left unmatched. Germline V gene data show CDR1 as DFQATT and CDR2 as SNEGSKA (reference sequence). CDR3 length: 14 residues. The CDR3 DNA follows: TGCAGTGCTAGAGATAGCGGGGCAACGGATACGCAGTATTTT. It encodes CSARDSGATDTQYF.